The entry that follows covers one TCR beta chain sequence. Its antigen is as yet unknown. CDR1 MNHEY and CDR2 SVGAGI come from the germline V gene. This CDR3 region has 13 residues. V was pared by 7 bases and J by 10 bases, with 17 bases between. Generated by immunoSEQ multiplex PCR, the TCRdb table keeps only in-frame clones and is missing some. The sample lists under 1,100,000 clones, roughly 70% seen once, with about 1.5% in the top ten. This sample was included in a study of shared clonotypes between healthy human individuals. Overall study results and limits: Clonotypes that were shared across a handful of donors made up about 5.1% of naive CD4 clonotypes.

The sequencing input was memory CD4+ T cells sorted from blood. Stated subset: CD45RA-negative fraction. The sequence was obtained from a man between 18 and 29 years old in good health. The chain is built from TRBV6-5 and TRBJ2-1, with D possibly being TRBD2 (5 bases). CDR3 residues: CASTPGSSREQFF. CDR3 in DNA: TGTGCCAGCACCCCGGGTTCTAGCCGGGAGCAGTTCTTC.